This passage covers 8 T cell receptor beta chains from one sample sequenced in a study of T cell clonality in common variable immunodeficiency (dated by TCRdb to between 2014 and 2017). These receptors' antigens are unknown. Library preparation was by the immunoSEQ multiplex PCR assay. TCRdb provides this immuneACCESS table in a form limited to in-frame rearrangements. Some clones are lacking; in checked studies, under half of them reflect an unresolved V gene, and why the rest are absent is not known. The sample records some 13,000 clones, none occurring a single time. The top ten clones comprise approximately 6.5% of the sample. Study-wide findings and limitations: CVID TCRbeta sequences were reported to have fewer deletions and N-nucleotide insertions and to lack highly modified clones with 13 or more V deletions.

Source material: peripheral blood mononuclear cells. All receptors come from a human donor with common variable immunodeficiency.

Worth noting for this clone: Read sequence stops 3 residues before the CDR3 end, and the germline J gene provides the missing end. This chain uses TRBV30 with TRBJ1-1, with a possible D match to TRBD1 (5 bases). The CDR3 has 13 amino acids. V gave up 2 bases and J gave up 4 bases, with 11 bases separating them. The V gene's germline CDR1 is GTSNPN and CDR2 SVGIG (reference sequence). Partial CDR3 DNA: TGTGCCTGGAGTAAGGGCCAGGGCACTGAA. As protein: CAWSKGQGTE. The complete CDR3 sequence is CAWSKGQGTEAFF.

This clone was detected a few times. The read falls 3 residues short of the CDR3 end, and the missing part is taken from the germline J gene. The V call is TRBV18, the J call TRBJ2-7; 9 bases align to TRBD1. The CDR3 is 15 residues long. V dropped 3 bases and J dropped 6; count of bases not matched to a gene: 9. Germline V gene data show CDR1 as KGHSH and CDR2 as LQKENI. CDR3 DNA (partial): TGTGCCAGCTCACCGGCCGGGACAGGGCAGAGCGAG. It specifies CASSPAGTGQSE. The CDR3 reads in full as CASSPAGTGQSEQYF.

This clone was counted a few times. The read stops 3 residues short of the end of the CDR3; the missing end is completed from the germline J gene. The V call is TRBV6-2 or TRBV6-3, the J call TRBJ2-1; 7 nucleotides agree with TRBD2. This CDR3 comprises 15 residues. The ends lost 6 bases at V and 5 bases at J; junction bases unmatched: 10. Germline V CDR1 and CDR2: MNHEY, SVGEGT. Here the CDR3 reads CASSQGLGGNNEQFF. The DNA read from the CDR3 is TGTGCCAGCAGCCAAGGTCTCGGGGGGAACAATGAG.

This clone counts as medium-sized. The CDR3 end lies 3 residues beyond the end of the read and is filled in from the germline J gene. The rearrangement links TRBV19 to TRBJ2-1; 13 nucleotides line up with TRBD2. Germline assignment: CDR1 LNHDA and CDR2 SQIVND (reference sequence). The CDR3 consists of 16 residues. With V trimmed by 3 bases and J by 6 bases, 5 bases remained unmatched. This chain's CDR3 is CASSMRLAGGSNEQFF. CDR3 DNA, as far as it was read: TGTGCCAGTAGTATGCGACTAGCGGGGGGTTCCAATGAG.

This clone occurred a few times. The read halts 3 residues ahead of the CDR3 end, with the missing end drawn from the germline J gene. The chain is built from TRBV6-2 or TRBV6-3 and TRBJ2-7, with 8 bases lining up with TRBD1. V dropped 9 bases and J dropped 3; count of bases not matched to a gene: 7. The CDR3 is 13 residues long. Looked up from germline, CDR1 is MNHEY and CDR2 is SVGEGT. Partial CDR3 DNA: TGTGCCAGGATGACAGGGGCACTCTACGAG. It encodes CARMTGALYE. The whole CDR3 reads CARMTGALYEQYF.

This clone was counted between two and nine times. The sequenced CDR3 bases are TGTGCCAGCAGCTTTTCTCCCTACGAG. Translated, it gives CASSFSPYE. The entire CDR3 is CASSFSPYEQYF. This chain uses TRBV7-9 with TRBJ2-7; no firm D call. The read finishes 3 residues shy of the CDR3 end, and the germline J gene is used to complete it. The CDR3 spans 12 residues. V dropped 3 bases and J dropped 2 bases, with 5 bases sitting between them. Germline assignment: CDR1 SEHNR and CDR2 FQNEAQ (reference sequence).

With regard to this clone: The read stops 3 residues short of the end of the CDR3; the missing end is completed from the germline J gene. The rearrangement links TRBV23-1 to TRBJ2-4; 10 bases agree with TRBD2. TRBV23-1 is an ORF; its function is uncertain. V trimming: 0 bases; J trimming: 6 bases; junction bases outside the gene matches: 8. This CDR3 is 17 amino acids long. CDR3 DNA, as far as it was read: TGCGCCAGCAGTCAATCGGGAAGCGGGGGGGCTGTAAACATT. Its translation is CASSQSGSGGAVNI. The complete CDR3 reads CASSQSGSGGAVNIQYF.

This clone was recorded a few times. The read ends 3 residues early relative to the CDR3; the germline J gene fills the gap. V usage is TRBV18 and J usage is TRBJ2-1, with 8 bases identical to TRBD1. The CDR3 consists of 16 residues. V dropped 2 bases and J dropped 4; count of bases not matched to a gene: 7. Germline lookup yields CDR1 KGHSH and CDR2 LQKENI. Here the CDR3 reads CASSPWAGGLYNEQFF. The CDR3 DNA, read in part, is TGTGCCAGCTCACCATGGGCAGGGGGCCTTTACAATGAG.